This T cell receptor beta chain was sequenced for a study of vaccination effects on CD4 cells after COVID-19. Whole-study context: Subjects were given two BNT162b2 or mRNA-1273 vaccine doses.

In the ViraFEST assay, antigen-specific CD4+ clonotypes were identified by expansion after peptide-pool stimulation. Following a 10-day culture, CD4+ T cells were purified. Prior SARS-CoV-2 infection was absent in the vaccine recipients, as shown by negative nucleocapsid antibodies. Details on this clone: What it binds is not known.

Repertoires were generated with immunoSEQ multiplex PCR, while TCRdb's copy carries only in-frame clones and drops some. The sample includes 70,000 or so clones, roughly 79% of them seen just once. Sequencing used CD4+ T cells from PBMCs cultured with SARS-CoV-2 spike peptides, obtained before COVID-19 vaccination. This receptor was obtained from a human donor who received a COVID-19 vaccine.

The CDR3 spells CASSLETSLAGGPDTQYF. In DNA, the CDR3 is TGTGCCAGCAGCTTAGAAACATCACTAGCGGGGGGCCCAGATACGCAGTATTTT. The chain employs TRBV11-3 and TRBJ2-3; 12 nucleotides align to TRBD2. The V segment lost 0 bases and the J segment 4 bases; nucleotides outside the gene matches: 8. This CDR3 is 18 amino acids long. CDR1 is SGHNT and CDR2 is YENEEA in the germline V gene.